Listed below are T cell receptor beta chains from one sample, sequenced in a study of blood T cell repertoires in COVID-19. This table comes from immunoSEQ multiplex PCR, and its TCRdb copy is limited to in-frame clones, with some not included. The repertoire holds tens of thousands of clones, with approximately 90% as singletons. The sequencing sample was made of peripheral blood. The source is a woman older than 75 with active COVID-19. The CDR3 runs from the conserved cysteine through the conserved F or W. Fields, in order: D gene, J gene, clone size, V gene, CDR3 protein, CDR3 DNA. D genes are given only for firm matches. Size values are once, few and many counts, or a class for expanded clones, and some rows have none.

D: -; J: TRBJ1-5; size: -; V: TRBV15; CDR3: CATSRGRGTNSNQPQHF; DNA: TGTGCCACCAGCAGAGGGCGGGGGACAAATAGCAATCAGCCCCAGCATTTT
D: TRBD2; J: TRBJ2-5; size: -; V: TRBV4-3; CDR3: CASSPRYLAGGAPLQETQYF; DNA: TGCGCCAGCAGCCCGCGTTACCTAGCGGGGGGCGCTCCTCTCCAAGAGACCCAGTACTTC
D: TRBD1; J: TRBJ2-1; size: -; V: TRBV27; CDR3: CASRLGVNRGYNEQFF; DNA: TGTGCCAGCAGGTTAGGTGTTAACAGGGGGTACAATGAGCAGTTCTTC
D: TRBD1; J: TRBJ1-2; size: -; V: TRBV27; CDR3: CASRSDSTGTVYGYTF; DNA: TGTGCCAGCAGATCCGACTCCACCGGGACAGTTTATGGCTACACCTTC
D: TRBD1; J: TRBJ1-1; size: -; V: TRBV30; CDR3: CAWSHRDRNTEAFF; DNA: TGTGCCTGGAGCCACCGGGACAGGAACACTGAAGCTTTCTTT
D: TRBD2; J: TRBJ2-1; size: -; V: TRBV27; CDR3: CASSLLAGVTYNEQFF; DNA: TGTGCCAGCAGTTTACTAGCGGGGGTAACCTACAATGAGCAGTTCTTC
D: TRBD1; J: TRBJ1-2; size: -; V: TRBV24-1; CDR3: CATSALGQRYGYTF; DNA: TGTGCCACCAGTGCCCTGGGACAGCGCTATGGCTACACCTTC
D: -; J: TRBJ2-5; size: -; V: TRBV7-2; CDR3: CASSLEGTQYF; DNA: TGTGCCAGCAGCTTGGAGGGAACCCAGTACTTC
D: TRBD1; J: TRBJ1-2; size: once; V: TRBV6-5; CDR3: CASRRDSYYGYTF; DNA: TGTGCCAGCAGGAGGGACAGTTACTATGGCTACACCTTC
D: -; J: TRBJ1-2; size: -; V: TRBV4-3; CDR3: CASSQEGVNYGYTF; DNA: TGCGCCAGCAGCCAAGAGGGAGTTAACTATGGCTACACCTTC
D: -; J: TRBJ2-7; size: -; V: TRBV4-1; CDR3: CASSQDVRGSSYEQYF; DNA: TGCGCCAGCAGCCAAGATGTCCGGGGGAGCTCCTACGAGCAGTACTTC
D: TRBD2; J: TRBJ2-5; size: -; V: TRBV19; CDR3: CASSTRLAGVKETQYF; DNA: TGTGCCAGTAGTACCCGATTAGCGGGGGTCAAAGAGACCCAGTACTTC
D: -; J: TRBJ1-1; size: once; V: TRBV7-2; CDR3: CASSLGGGLNTEAFF; DNA: TGTGCCAGCAGCTTAGGCGGCGGCCTGAACACTGAAGCTTTCTTT
D: TRBD2; J: TRBJ2-7; size: -; V: TRBV7-9; CDR3: CASSNLGTGGSYEQYF; DNA: TGTGCCAGCAGCAACCTGGGGACCGGGGGGTCCTACGAGCAGTACTTC
D: -; J: TRBJ2-4; size: -; V: TRBV7-9; CDR3: CASSLEGGAKNIQYF; DNA: TGTGCCAGCAGCTTAGAGGGCGGGGCCAAAAACATTCAGTACTTC
D: -; J: TRBJ2-6; size: -; V: TRBV6-5; CDR3: CASSYSPSGANVLTF; DNA: TGTGCCAGCAGTTACAGCCCCTCTGGGGCCAACGTCCTGACTTTC
D: TRBD1; J: TRBJ1-1; size: -; V: TRBV25-1; CDR3: CASTQQGGTEAFF; DNA: TGTGCCAGCACCCAACAGGGGGGGACTGAAGCTTTCTTT
D: TRBD1; J: TRBJ2-7; size: -; V: TRBV19; CDR3: CASSLGTGFYEQYF; DNA: TGTGCCAGTAGTCTAGGGACAGGCTTCTACGAGCAGTACTTC
D: -; J: TRBJ2-7; size: -; V: TRBV29-1; CDR3: CSVGNSYEQYF; DNA: TGCAGCGTCGGGAACTCCTACGAGCAGTACTTC
D: -; J: TRBJ2-5; size: -; V: TRBV12-3/TRBV12-4; CDR3: CASSLAQGETQYF; DNA: TGTGCCAGCAGTTTAGCCCAGGGGGAGACCCAGTACTTC
D: TRBD1; J: TRBJ1-2; size: -; V: TRBV7-9; CDR3: CASSYGTVNYGYTF; DNA: TGTGCCAGCAGCTATGGGACAGTTAACTATGGCTACACCTTC
D: TRBD1; J: TRBJ2-1; size: -; V: TRBV6-1; CDR3: CASSEPWRDRTSTEQFF; DNA: TGTGCCAGCAGTGAACCTTGGCGGGACAGGACATCCACTGAGCAGTTCTTC
D: TRBD1; J: TRBJ1-2; size: -; V: TRBV7-2; CDR3: CASSLGGTGPAGREGYTF; DNA: TGTGCCAGCAGCTTAGGAGGGACAGGGCCAGCGGGAAGGGAAGGCTACACCTTC
D: TRBD1; J: TRBJ2-2; size: once; V: TRBV5-6; CDR3: CASSRTGMNTGELFF; DNA: TGTGCCAGCAGCCGGACAGGGATGAACACCGGGGAGCTGTTTTTT
D: TRBD1; J: TRBJ1-5; size: few; V: TRBV7-9; CDR3: CASSPTGGGNQPQHF; DNA: TGTGCCAGCAGCCCTACAGGGGGCGGCAATCAGCCCCAGCATTTT
D: -; J: TRBJ2-2; size: -; V: TRBV6-4; CDR3: CASRQGTGTGELFF; DNA: TGTGCCAGCAGACAGGGAACGGGCACCGGGGAGCTGTTTTTT
D: TRBD2; J: TRBJ2-7; size: -; V: TRBV2; CDR3: CASSPGGPRPYEQYF; DNA: TGTGCCAGCAGCCCGGGGGGACCCCGACCCTACGAGCAGTACTTC
D: -; J: TRBJ1-6; size: -; V: TRBV27; CDR3: CASSFSGWDLNSPLHF; DNA: TGTGCCAGCAGTTTTAGCGGCTGGGACTTAAATTCACCCCTCCACTTT
D: TRBD2; J: TRBJ2-3; size: -; V: TRBV4-2; CDR3: CASSQAGGGPADTQYF; DNA: TGTGCCAGCAGCCAAGCCGGGGGGGGGCCAGCAGATACGCAGTATTTT
D: -; J: TRBJ1-3; size: -; V: TRBV12-3/TRBV12-4; CDR3: CANRVGGNTIYF; DNA: TGTGCCAACCGGGTGGGTGGAAACACCATATATTTT
D: TRBD1; J: TRBJ1-2; size: -; V: TRBV28; CDR3: CASTTGDYGYTF; DNA: TGTGCCAGTACCACAGGGGACTATGGCTACACCTTC
D: TRBD1; J: TRBJ1-2; size: -; V: TRBV19; CDR3: CASRPGTGYGYTF; DNA: TGTGCCAGTAGGCCCGGGACAGGGTATGGCTACACCTTC
D: TRBD1; J: TRBJ2-7; size: -; V: TRBV7-9; CDR3: CASSLAGTGYYEQYF; DNA: TGTGCCAGCAGCTTAGCGGGGACAGGGTACTACGAGCAGTACTTC
D: -; J: TRBJ1-3; size: -; V: TRBV5-1; CDR3: CASSSAGGGAGNTIYF; DNA: TGCGCCAGCAGCTCCGCCGGCGGGGGTGCTGGAAACACCATATATTTT
D: -; J: TRBJ1-2; size: -; V: TRBV5-8; CDR3: CASSLRGNYGYTF; DNA: TGTGCCAGCAGCCTGAGGGGGAACTATGGCTACACCTTC
D: -; J: TRBJ1-5; size: -; V: TRBV30; CDR3: CAWSVRENQPQHF; DNA: TGTGCCTGGAGTGTACGAGAAAATCAGCCCCAGCATTTT
D: -; J: TRBJ1-6; size: -; V: TRBV10-2; CDR3: CASHEQGNSPLHF; DNA: TGCGCCAGCCACGAACAGGGTAATTCACCCCTCCACTTT
D: -; J: TRBJ2-6; size: -; V: TRBV6-5; CDR3: CASHRELSGANVLTF; DNA: TGTGCCAGCCACAGGGAACTCTCTGGGGCCAACGTCCTGACTTTC
D: -; J: TRBJ2-3; size: once; V: TRBV7-2; CDR3: CASSLWGGGTDTQYF; DNA: TGTGCCAGCAGCTTATGGGGCGGTGGGACAGATACGCAGTATTTT
D: -; J: TRBJ2-1; size: -; V: TRBV18; CDR3: CASSPLGGGPNEQFF; DNA: TGTGCCAGCTCACCCTTGGGGGGGGGCCCCAATGAGCAGTTCTTC
D: TRBD1; J: TRBJ2-7; size: -; V: TRBV5-4; CDR3: CASSLGQGALRWYF; DNA: TGTGCCAGCAGCTTGGGACAGGGGGCGCTTAGATGGTACTTC
D: -; J: TRBJ1-1; size: -; V: TRBV3-1/TRBV3-2; CDR3: CASSPRALNTEAFF; DNA: TGTGCCAGCAGCCCCCGAGCCCTGAACACTGAAGCTTTCTTT
D: -; J: TRBJ1-1; size: -; V: TRBV5-4; CDR3: CASSLEDGGLGTEAFF; DNA: TGTGCCAGCAGCCTCGAAGATGGGGGCCTTGGCACTGAAGCTTTCTTT
D: TRBD2; J: TRBJ2-3; size: -; V: TRBV14; CDR3: CASSQGLAGSTDTQYF; DNA: TGTGCCAGCAGCCAAGGACTAGCGGGGAGCACAGATACGCAGTATTTT
D: TRBD1; J: TRBJ1-2; size: -; V: TRBV6-5; CDR3: CASTPGTAVYGYTF; DNA: TGTGCCAGCACGCCCGGGACAGCCGTCTATGGCTACACCTTC
D: TRBD2; J: TRBJ2-7; size: once; V: TRBV5-1; CDR3: CASSDPLAGETYEQYF; DNA: TGCGCCAGCAGCGACCCACTAGCGGGGGAAACCTACGAGCAGTACTTC
D: TRBD1; J: TRBJ1-1; size: -; V: TRBV18; CDR3: CASSPLGQGLGTEAFF; DNA: TGTGCCAGCTCACCCCTCGGACAGGGGCTGGGCACTGAAGCTTTCTTT
D: TRBD2; J: TRBJ2-3; size: -; V: TRBV5-4; CDR3: CASSSGLVQDTQYF; DNA: TGTGCCAGCAGCTCAGGACTAGTTCAAGATACGCAGTATTTT
D: TRBD1; J: TRBJ1-5; size: -; V: TRBV5-6; CDR3: CASSWGQSSNQPQHF; DNA: TGTGCCAGCAGCTGGGGACAGAGTAGCAATCAGCCCCAGCATTTT
D: TRBD1; J: TRBJ2-7; size: -; V: TRBV18; CDR3: CASSPRTGAAVGEQYF; DNA: TGTGCCAGCTCACCCCGGACAGGGGCGGCCGTGGGCGAGCAGTACTTC
D: -; J: TRBJ1-1; size: -; V: TRBV7-3; CDR3: CASSLFQGMNTEAFF; DNA: TGTGCCAGCAGCTTATTTCAGGGAATGAACACTGAAGCTTTCTTT
D: -; J: TRBJ1-3; size: few; V: TRBV18; CDR3: CASSPTGGNGNTIYF; DNA: TGTGCCAGCTCACCTACGGGGGGCAATGGAAACACCATATATTTT
D: -; J: TRBJ1-1; size: -; V: TRBV21-1; CDR3: CASSSGTGEGGNSEAFF; DNA: TGTGCCAGCAGCTCCGGAACAGGGGAAGGGGGTAACAGTGAAGCTTTCTTT
D: -; J: TRBJ1-1; size: -; V: TRBV4-2; CDR3: CASSQEWVARTEAFF; DNA: TGTGCCAGCAGCCAAGAATGGGTCGCGAGGACTGAAGCTTTCTTT